The 22 T cell receptor beta chains below all came from one sample that was sequenced in a study of cytomegalovirus exposure and HLA in healthy donors. The data were produced by immunoSEQ multiplex PCR, yet TCRdb's version contains in-frame clones alone and is incomplete. The sample gives about 360,000 clones, roughly 88% of which show up once; 0.8% to 0.85% is in the top ten. The material sequenced was PBMCs. The source of these receptors is a young woman in good health and CMV-seronegative.

The chain employs TRBV6-4 and TRBJ2-2, with D tentatively TRBD1 (6 bases). Germline lookup yields CDR1 MRHNA and CDR2 SNTAGT. This CDR3 contains 15 residues. The V end lost 5 bases, the J end lost 5 bases, and 15 bases lay between the germline ends. The CDR3 is CASSPRQERTGELFF. The CDR3 nucleotides are TGTGCCAGCAGTCCCAGACAGGAACGAACCGGGGAGCTGTTTTTT.

The chain combines TRBV15 with TRBJ2-7; weak D call: TRBD1 (6 bases). The CDR3 has 18 amino acids. Trimming cost V 3 bases and J 2 bases, with 23 bases left between them. Germline V gives CDR1 LNHNV, CDR2 YYDKDF (reference sequence). The CDR3 DNA sequence: TGTGCCACCAGCAGCGGGCTTACGGTGGGGGCCAGCCCCTACGAGCAGTACTTC. Its translation is CATSSGLTVGASPYEQYF. Together with reference TRBV15 and TRBJ2-7, the CDR3 gives the full variable domain: DAMVIQNPRYQVTQFGKPVTLSCSQTLNHNVMYWYQQKSSQAPKLLFHYYDKDFNNEADTPDNFQSRRPNTSFCFLDIRSPGLGDTAMYLCATSSGLTVGASPYEQYFGPGTRLTVT.

On this clone itself: This CDR3 is also generated by other DNA sequences in the sample. The chain is built from TRBV5-1 and TRBJ1-5, with D perhaps TRBD1 (5 bases). Trimming stripped 2 bases from V and 5 bases from J, with 8 bases between. CDR1 is SGHRS, CDR2 YFSETQ, per germline. CDR3 length: 13 amino acids. In DNA form, the CDR3 reads TGCGCCAGCAGCTTAAGGGGTGATCAGCCCCAGCATTTT. Amino acid sequence: CASSLRGDQPQHF.

J is TRBJ2-1 and V is TRBV9; TRBD2 aligns across 12 bases. Germline CDR1 and CDR2: SGDLS and YYNGEE. After removal of 6 bases from V and 1 base from J, the junction contained 5 bases not matched to a gene. CDR3 length equals 16 residues. CDR3 sequence: CASTPSGGGSYNEQFF. DNA for the CDR3: TGTGCCAGCACCCCTAGCGGGGGGGGGTCCTACAATGAGCAGTTCTTC.

The chain couples TRBV11-3 to TRBJ2-5; 8 nucleotides align to TRBD2. Germline values: CDR1 SGHNT, CDR2 YENEEA. The V segment lost 4 bases and the J segment 4 bases; nucleotides outside the gene matches: 8. The CDR3 runs to 15 residues. DNA of the CDR3: TGTGCCAGCAGCTCGGGGGGGCCGGGTCGAGAGACCCAGTACTTC. Translating it yields CASSSGGPGRETQYF.

The gene calls are TRBV5-1 and TRBJ2-7, with D maybe TRBD1 (5 bases). CDR3 length: 14 residues. The V gene lost 5 bases and the J gene lost 3 bases, with 15 bases spanning the gap. Germline-derived CDR1 and CDR2 are SGHRS and YFSETQ. In DNA, the CDR3 is TGCGCCAGCAGTCAAAGGGGCCAGGGCTACGAGCAGTACTTC. This codes for CASSQRGQGYEQYF.

The V gene is TRBV30, the J gene TRBJ1-5; TRBD1 is a possible D gene (6 bases). The CDR3 extends over 14 amino acids. Germline assignment: CDR1 GTSNPN and CDR2 SVGIG (reference sequence). The V end lost 2 bases, the J end lost 7 bases, and 15 bases lay between the germline ends. CDR3 in DNA: TGTGCCTGGAGTCCGGGGGGCTTCGGGCAGCCCCAGCATTTT. Amino acid sequence: CAWSPGGFGQPQHF.

V is TRBV6-1 and J is TRBJ2-1, with 10 bases lining up with TRBD2. V was clipped by 4 bases and J by 7 bases; unmatched bases: 13. The CDR3 has 17 residues. Germline-derived CDR1 and CDR2 are MNHNS and SASEGT. CDR3 loop: CASSGGASGSGWNEQFF. In DNA, the CDR3 is TGTGCCAGCAGTGGGGGGGCTAGCGGGAGTGGTTGGAATGAGCAGTTCTTC.

The chain links TRBV7-9 to TRBJ2-7, with TRBD1 matching 9 bases. The V segment lost 4 bases and the J segment 3 bases; nucleotides outside the gene matches: 7. This CDR3 comprises 15 residues. The V gene's germline CDR1 is SEHNR and CDR2 FQNEAQ (reference sequence). The CDR3 DNA reads TGTGCCAGCAGCTCCTCGACAGGGGGGTACTACGAGCAGTACTTC. It encodes CASSSSTGGYYEQYF.

The V gene is TRBV5-1, the J gene TRBJ1-1; TRBD1 aligns across 11 bases. V lost 8 bases to trimming and J lost 5 bases; unmatched junction nucleotides: 5. CDR1 is SGHRS, CDR2 YFSETQ, per germline. The CDR3 totals 13 residues. CDR3 in amino acids: CASGQGARTEAFF. For the CDR3, the DNA is TGCGCCAGTGGACAGGGGGCGAGGACTGAAGCTTTCTTT. Based on the CDR3 plus reference TRBV5-1 and TRBJ1-1, the full variable domain is KAGVTQTPRYLIKTRGQQVTLSCSPISGHRSVSWYQQTPGQGLQFLFEYFSETQRNKGNFPGRFSGRQFSNSRSEMNVSTLELGDSALYLCASGQGARTEAFFGQGTRLTVV.

The CDR3 region is CASSTPLDRGRLNNEQFF. The CDR3 nucleotides are TGTGCCAGCAGCACCCCTTTGGACAGGGGGCGACTTAACAATGAGCAGTTCTTC. The J gene is TRBJ2-1, the V gene TRBV5-5, with 11 bases matching TRBD1. In germline, CDR1 is SGHKS, CDR2 YYEKEE (reference sequence). After removal of 4 bases from V and 5 bases from J, the junction contained 14 bases not matched to a gene. This CDR3 is 18 amino acids long.

The chain couples TRBV27 to TRBJ2-7, with TRBD2 as a possible D gene (6 bases). CDR1 is MNHEY and CDR2 is SMNVEV in the germline V gene (reference sequence). This CDR3 is 14 amino acids long. V dropped 5 bases and J dropped 3 bases, with 14 bases sitting between them. CDR3 nucleotide sequence: TGTGCCAGCAGTCTCCTCGGGAGTCACTACGAGCAGTACTTC. Its translation: CASSLLGSHYEQYF.

The V gene is TRBV11-3, the J gene TRBJ2-7; D may be TRBD1 (6 bases). The CDR3 has 14 amino acids. Germline V CDR1 and CDR2: SGHNT, YENEEA. Trimming left V 4 bases short and J 7 bases short, with 17 bases between. The CDR3 spells CASSSNRAPREQYF. CDR3 nucleotides: TGTGCCAGCAGCTCGAACAGGGCCCCGAGGGAGCAGTACTTC. Based on the CDR3 plus reference TRBV11-3 and TRBJ2-7, the full variable domain is EAGVVQSPRYKIIEKKQPVAFWCNPISGHNTLYWYLQNLGQGPELLIRYENEEAVDDSQLPKDRFSAERLKGVDSTLKIQPAELGDSAVYLCASSSNRAPREQYFGPGTRLTVT.

The chain carries TRBV28 and TRBJ2-3; possibly TRBD1 for D (7 bases). The length of the CDR3 is 15 residues. Trimming removed 5 bases at V and 3 bases at J, with 15 bases between. Germline-derived CDR1 and CDR2 are MDHEN and SYDVKM. The CDR3 region has the DNA TGTGCCAGCAGTCCCGACAGGGAGGCAACAGATACGCAGTATTTT. Its protein is CASSPDREATDTQYF.

The V call is TRBV29-1, the J call TRBJ2-1; possibly TRBD1 for D (5 bases). The V gene lost 2 bases and the J gene lost 7 bases, with 12 bases spanning the gap. This CDR3 spans 13 amino acids. Germline-derived CDR1 and CDR2 are SQVTM and ANQGSEA. Here the CDR3 DNA reads TGCAGCGTTGAAAGCCAGGGTTGGAATGAGCAGTTCTTC. Protein: CSVESQGWNEQFF.

The chain joins TRBV2 to TRBJ1-1; possibly TRBD1 for D (5 bases). CDR1 and CDR2 (germline): SNHLY, FYNNEI. Trimming took 9 bases from V and 1 from J, leaving 6 bases between them. The CDR3 sequence is 11 residues long. CDR3 sequence: CARTANTEAFF. The CDR3 bases are TGTGCCAGGACAGCGAACACTGAAGCTTTCTTT.

The chain couples TRBV23-1 to TRBJ1-5, with D possibly matching TRBD1 (5 bases). TRBV23-1 is designated an ORF whose function remains uncertain. The CDR3 extends over 15 amino acids. V lost 8 bases and J lost 5, with 19 bases in between. For the CDR3, the DNA is TGCGCCAGCTTGTGCCCCAGGGCGGGAGATCAGCCCCAGCATTTT. It encodes CASLCPRAGDQPQHF.

J is TRBJ2-5 and V is TRBV7-2; D not certain. Between the trimmed V and J ends, which lost 1 base and 4 bases, there was a span of 10 bases. This CDR3 is 14 amino acids long. Germline lookup yields CDR1 SGHTA and CDR2 FQGNSA. In DNA form, the CDR3 reads TGTGCCAGCAGCTTAGTAGGAGCTCCAGAGACCCAGTACTTC. Encoded protein: CASSLVGAPETQYF.

The chain recombines TRBV27 with TRBJ2-7; no clear D gene. V lost 5 bases and J 6 bases, leaving 17 bases between the germline ends. From germline, CDR1 is MNHEY and CDR2 SMNVEV (reference sequence). The CDR3 is made up of 14 amino acids. In DNA, the CDR3 is TGTGCCAGCAGTGGGTACCAAACGGGTTTCGAGCAGTACTTC. Translating gives CASSGYQTGFEQYF.

This rearrangement joins TRBV4-1 to TRBJ2-2; 7 nucleotides align to TRBD2. J lost 3 bases, V lost 7 bases, and 17 bases had no gene match. Germline CDR1 reads MGHRA; CDR2 reads YSYEKL. This CDR3 is 18 amino acids long. DNA of the CDR3: TGCGCCAGCAAAGCAAGCGGAGAGACTAGCTTATACACCGGGGAGCTGTTTTTT. The encoded protein is CASKASGETSLYTGELFF.

This sequence joins TRBV14 and TRBJ2-3; the D gene is possibly TRBD1 (5 bases). The CDR3 is 15 residues long. The germline CDR1 and CDR2 sequences are SGHDN and FVKESK. Trimming removed 1 base at V and 6 bases at J, with 14 bases between. This chain's CDR3 is CASSQVQGSADTQYF. CDR3 DNA sequence: TGTGCCAGCAGCCAAGTTCAGGGATCTGCGGATACGCAGTATTTT.

Here the CDR3 reads CASSEQGYGNTIYF. CDR3 DNA: TGTGCCAGCAGTGAACAGGGGTATGGAAACACCATATATTTT. This rearrangement joins TRBV2 to TRBJ1-3; D is possibly TRBD1 (6 bases). The CDR3 totals 14 residues. In germline, CDR1 is SNHLY, CDR2 FYNNEI. Trimming removed 2 bases at V and 3 bases at J, with 8 bases between.